The 2 T cell receptor beta chains reported below all come from one sample, sequenced in a study of human T cells and chemical hapten exposure. TCRdb analysed the RACE reads with MiXCR anew, one entry per CDR3 protein. This table has over 300,000 distinct CDR3 sequences, roughly 5.3% appearing once. Time point described: pre-sensitization, week 0. As to treatment: therapeutic diphenylcyclopropenone sensitization with weekly scalp DPC. The specimen was whole blood, collected in connection with sensitization to the hapten diphenylcyclopropenone (DPC). Receptors originate from a woman between 50 and 59 years old with alopecia areata. Some clones in this sample may be carry-over from other donors' samples.

The sample holds many counts of this clonotype. The chain employs TRBV7-9 and TRBJ1-5; D remains unclear. Germline V gene data show CDR1 as SEHNR and CDR2 as FQNEAQ (reference sequence). Trimming pared 6 bases from V and 1 base from J, leaving 4 bases between. The CDR3 is made up of 12 amino acids. CDR3 DNA: TGTGCCAGCAGGGCGAGCAATCAGCCCCAGCATTTT. Translated, it gives CASRASNQPQHF.

There are many counts of this clonotype. The genes are TRBV20-1 and TRBJ2-1, with 10 bases aligning to TRBD2. V shed 5 bases, J shed 2 bases, and the junction held 3 bases outside the gene matches. The CDR3 spans 14 residues. CDR1 is DFQATT, CDR2 SNEGSKA, per germline (reference sequence). The CDR3 DNA reads as TGCAGTGCTCTCCTAGCGGGAGCCTACAATGAGCAGTTCTTC. Protein sequence: CSALLAGAYNEQFF.